What follows is one TCR beta chain and its context. In Seattle, patients joined the study during active infection and were tracked longitudinally. The assay was immunoSEQ multiplex PCR, and TCRdb's table has in-frame clones only and misses some. The sample lists about 130,000 clones, around 79% occurring once. The CDR3 has 14 residues. Trimming removed 6 bases from V and 1 base from J; junction bases left unmatched: 5. Per the germline V gene, CDR1 is MDHEN and CDR2 is SYDVKM. The sample comes from a study of blood T cell repertoires in COVID-19. The wider study: Whether acute or convalescent, the COVID-19 samples came from the United States, Italy and Spain. Sources were T cells, B-cell-depleted T cells, or PBMCs; the material itself was cDNA or gDNA.

This receptor was taken from a woman in her seventies with COVID-19, enrolled during active disease. V gene TRBV28 combines with J gene TRBJ2-5; 7 nucleotides agree with TRBD2. Sequences were obtained from peripheral blood. Here the CDR3 reads CASSPGGIQETQYF. CDR3 sequence (DNA): TGTGCCAGCAGCCCGGGGGGAATCCAAGAGACCCAGTACTTC.